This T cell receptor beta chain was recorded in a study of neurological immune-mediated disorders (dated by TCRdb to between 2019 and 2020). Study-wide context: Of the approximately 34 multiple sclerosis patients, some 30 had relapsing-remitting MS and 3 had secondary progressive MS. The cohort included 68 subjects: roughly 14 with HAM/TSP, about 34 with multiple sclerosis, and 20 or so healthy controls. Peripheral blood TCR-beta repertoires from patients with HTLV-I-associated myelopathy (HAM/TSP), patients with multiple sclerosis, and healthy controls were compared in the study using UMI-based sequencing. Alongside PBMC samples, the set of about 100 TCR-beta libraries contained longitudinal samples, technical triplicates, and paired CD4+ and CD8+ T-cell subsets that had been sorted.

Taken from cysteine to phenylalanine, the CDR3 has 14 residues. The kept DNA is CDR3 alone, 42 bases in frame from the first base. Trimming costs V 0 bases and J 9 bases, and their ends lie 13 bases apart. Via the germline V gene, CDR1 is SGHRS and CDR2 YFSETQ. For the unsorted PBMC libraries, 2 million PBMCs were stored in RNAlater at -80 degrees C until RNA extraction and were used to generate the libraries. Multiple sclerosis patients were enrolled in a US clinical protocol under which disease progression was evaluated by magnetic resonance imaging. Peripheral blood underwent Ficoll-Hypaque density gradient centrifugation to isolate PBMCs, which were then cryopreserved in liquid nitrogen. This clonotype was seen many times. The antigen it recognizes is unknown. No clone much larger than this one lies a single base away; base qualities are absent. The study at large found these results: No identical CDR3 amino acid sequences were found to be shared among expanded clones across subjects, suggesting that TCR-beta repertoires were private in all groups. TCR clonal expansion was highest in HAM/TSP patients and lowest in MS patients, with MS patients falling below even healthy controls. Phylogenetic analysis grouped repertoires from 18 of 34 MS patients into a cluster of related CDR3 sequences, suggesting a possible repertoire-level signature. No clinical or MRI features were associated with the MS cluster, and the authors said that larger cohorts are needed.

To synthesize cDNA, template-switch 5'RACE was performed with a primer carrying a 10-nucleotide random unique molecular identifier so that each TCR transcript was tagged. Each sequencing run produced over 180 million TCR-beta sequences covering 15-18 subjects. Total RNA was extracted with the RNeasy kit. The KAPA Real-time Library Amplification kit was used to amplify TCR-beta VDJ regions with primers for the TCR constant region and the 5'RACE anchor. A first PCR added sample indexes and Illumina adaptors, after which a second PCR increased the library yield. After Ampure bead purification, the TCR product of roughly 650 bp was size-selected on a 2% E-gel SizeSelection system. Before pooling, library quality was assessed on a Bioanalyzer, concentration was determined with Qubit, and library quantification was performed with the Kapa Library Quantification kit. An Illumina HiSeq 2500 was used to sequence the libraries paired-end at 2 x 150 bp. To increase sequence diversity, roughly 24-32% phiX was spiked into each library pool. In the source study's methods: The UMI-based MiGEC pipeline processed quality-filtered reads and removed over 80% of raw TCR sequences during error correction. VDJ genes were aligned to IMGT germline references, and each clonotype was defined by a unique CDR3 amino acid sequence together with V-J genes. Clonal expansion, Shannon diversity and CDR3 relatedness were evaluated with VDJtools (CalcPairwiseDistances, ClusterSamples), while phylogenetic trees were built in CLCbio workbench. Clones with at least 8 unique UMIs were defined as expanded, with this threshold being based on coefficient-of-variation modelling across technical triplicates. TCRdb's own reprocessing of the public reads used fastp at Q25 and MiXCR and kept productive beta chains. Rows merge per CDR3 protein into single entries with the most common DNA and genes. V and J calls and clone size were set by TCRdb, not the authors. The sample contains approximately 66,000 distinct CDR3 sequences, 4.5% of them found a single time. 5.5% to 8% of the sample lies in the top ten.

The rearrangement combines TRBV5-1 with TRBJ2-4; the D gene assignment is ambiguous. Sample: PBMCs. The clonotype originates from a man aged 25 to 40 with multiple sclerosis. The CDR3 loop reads CASSLVPLDGIQYF. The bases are TGCGCCAGCAGCTTGGTTCCCCTGGACGGCATTCAGTACTTC.